One and the same sample provided the 4 T cell receptor beta chains below, sequenced in a study of T cell responses to AZD1222 COVID-19 vaccine. Clones were read by immunoSEQ multiplex PCR, and TCRdb kept only the in-frame ones, dropping some. The table includes 80,000 or so clones, roughly 90% detected once. This specimen consisted of peripheral blood, obtained 28 days after the second AZD1222 dose. These receptors were obtained from an adult who received the AZD1222 COVID-19 vaccine.

The chain couples TRBV10-3 to TRBJ1-5; a possible D gene is TRBD1 (5 bases). The CDR3 has 13 residues. CDR1 and CDR2 from the germline V gene are ENHRY and SYGVKD. V was pared by 10 bases and J by 5 bases, with 15 bases between. The CDR3 here is CATTTERDQPQHF. The CDR3 DNA follows: TGTGCCACCACGACAGAGAGGGATCAGCCCCAGCATTTT.

The V and J genes are TRBV29-1 and TRBJ1-4, with TRBD1 identical over 8 bases. With 7 bases clipped from V and 7 bases from J, the junction kept 8 bases outside the gene matches. There are 13 residues in the CDR3. From germline, CDR1 is SQVTM and CDR2 ANQGSEA. The CDR3 here is CSARTGLSEKLFF. CDR3 DNA: TGCAGCGCCAGGACAGGGCTGAGTGAAAAACTGTTTTTT.

V usage is TRBV7-9 and J usage is TRBJ2-3, with a weak D call TRBD2 (7 bases). V was clipped by 7 bases and J by 4 bases, with 24 bases between them. Germline V gene lookup returns CDR1 SEHNR and CDR2 FQNEAQ (reference sequence). This CDR3 is 17 amino acids long. The CDR3 loop is CASNANSGAGDADTQYF. The CDR3 nucleotides read TGTGCCAGCAACGCAAACTCGGGGGCGGGAGATGCAGATACGCAGTATTTT.

The chain employs TRBV11-2 and TRBJ2-7, with TRBD2 matching over 7 bases. The length of the CDR3 is 15 residues. Germline V lookup: CDR1 SGHAT, CDR2 FQNNGV. The junction had 11 bases not matched to a gene; V was cut back by 2 bases and J by 7 bases. The CDR3 sequence is CASSLKYGRPWEQYF. In DNA, the CDR3 is TGTGCCAGCAGCTTAAAGTACGGGAGGCCGTGGGAGCAGTACTTC.